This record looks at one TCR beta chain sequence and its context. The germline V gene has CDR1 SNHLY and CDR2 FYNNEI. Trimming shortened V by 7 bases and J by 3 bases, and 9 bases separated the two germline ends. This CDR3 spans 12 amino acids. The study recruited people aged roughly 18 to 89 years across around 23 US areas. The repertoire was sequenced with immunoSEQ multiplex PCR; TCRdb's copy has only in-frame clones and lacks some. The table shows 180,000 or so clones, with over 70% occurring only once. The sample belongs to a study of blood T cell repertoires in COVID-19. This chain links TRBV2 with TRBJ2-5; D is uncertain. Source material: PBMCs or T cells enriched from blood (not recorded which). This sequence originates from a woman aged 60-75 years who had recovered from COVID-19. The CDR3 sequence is CASNPEKETQYF. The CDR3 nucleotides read TGTGCCAGCAATCCTGAGAAAGAGACCCAGTACTTC.